Listed below are T cell receptor beta chains from one sample, sequenced in a study of technical replicates of blood from a few donors. This table comes from immunoSEQ multiplex PCR, and its TCRdb copy is limited to in-frame clones, with some not included. The sample contains about 79,000 clones, 94% of which appear only once. The sequencing input was T cells isolated from PBMCs. The receptors stem from a human donor in good health. The conserved cysteine and the conserved F or W are not part of the CDR3 here. The order of the fields is V gene, CDR3 protein.

TRBV2 | ASSERWLRGIQPQH
TRBV6-5 | ASSYRSSSYEQY
TRBV28 | ASSLQGWVKNIQY
TRBV27 | ASSGHPGDTQY
TRBV29-1 | SVLRAGAADTQY
TRBV11-2 | ASELVAGAYEQY
TRBV4-1 | ASSPLTGGYEQY
TRBV7-3 | ASSSSGTSADTQY
TRBV5-1 | ASSLTSMTGPLRAGGYT
TRBV11-2 | ASSSGQGLFNEQF
TRBV29-1 | SVNTVRYGYT
TRBV21-1 | ASRMALMLVNIQY
TRBV7-2 | ASSLGGHGELF
TRBV5-4 | ASSLPGAGANVLT
TRBV5-6 | ASSSILADLYNEQF
TRBV5-5 | ASSFRFVDSNQPQH
TRBV5-1 | ASSLGDRGNQPQH
TRBV13 | ASRPAGGDTSTDTQY
TRBV5-1 | ASSLDPAIIQETQY
TRBV5-1 | ASSFAGVHYGYT
TRBV6-1 | ASSGGTVGQGFYEQY
TRBV19 | ASSLGAGGPDTQY
TRBV10-1 | ASSESSSGVGTDTQY
TRBV30 | AWSLAGTDTQY
TRBV9 | ASSLSNTIY
TRBV27 | ASSLRDRAYEQY
TRBV6-5 | ASSLRTGGVGYGYT
TRBV6-1 | ASRAGGSRTEAF